The clone carrying this T cell receptor (beta chain) has at least ten counts. The antigen is undetermined. This sample is drawn from a study of Graves' ophthalmopathy and Graves' hyperthyroidism. Broader study findings: Ophthalmopathy versus stable hyperthyroidism: 13-signature model gave 85% to 90% sensitivity, 81.08% specificity. As the model predicted ophthalmopathy progression, it achieved a sensitivity of 70.59% and a specificity of about 72%.

Each hyperthyroidism patient was newly diagnosed, with under 2 months' duration, and aged 18 to 65. Uncontrolled infections, pregnancy, lactation or other autoimmune diseases led to patient exclusion. Transcripts of RNA were the source for amplifying TCR beta CDR3 regions. Second-round multiplex PCR came after a first-round RT-PCR that employed HTBI primers. TCRdb re-called the multiplex PCR reads through MiXCR, storing one row per CDR3 protein. The sample has around 1.1 million distinct CDR3 sequences, 35% to 45% seen once. Germline-derived CDR1 and CDR2 are ENHRY and SYGVKD. J lost 1 base, V lost 7 bases, and 2 bases had no gene match. CDR3 length: 13 amino acids.

The chain employs TRBV10-3 and TRBJ2-7; 9 nucleotides match TRBD2. This receptor was obtained from an adult man with Graves' hyperthyroidism. Sequenced material: peripheral blood or thyroid tissue (not recorded which). CDR3 region: CAINSGGSYEQYF. The CDR3 region has the DNA TGTGCCATCAATAGCGGGGGATCCTACGAGCAGTACTTC.